One and the same sample provided the 30 T cell receptor beta chains below, sequenced in a study of blood T cell repertoires in COVID-19. The repertoire was sequenced with immunoSEQ multiplex PCR; TCRdb's copy has only in-frame clones and lacks some. The data hold fewer than 450,000 clones, with approximately 88% observed a single time. What was sequenced was peripheral blood. These receptors all come from a woman in her fifties or sixties with COVID-19, enrolled during active disease.

The V call is TRBV5-6, the J call TRBJ1-2; 9 positions match TRBD1. V lost 1 base to trimming and J lost 10 bases; unmatched junction nucleotides: 11. The germline V gene has CDR1 SGHDT and CDR2 YYEEEE. The CDR3 covers 15 residues. The DNA for the CDR3 is TGTGCCAGCAGCTTGAAGGGGACAGGGCTTAAGAACTACACCTTC. Its protein product is CASSLKGTGLKNYTF.

This clone was seen only once. J is TRBJ2-7 and V is TRBV13, with 11 bases aligning to TRBD2. This CDR3 is 15 amino acids long. V lost 4 bases and J lost 4; bases outside the gene matches: 6. The germline CDR1 and CDR2 sequences are PRHDT and FYEKMQ (reference sequence). DNA for the CDR3: TGTGCCAGCAGCTCCTTAGCGGGGGGGCGGTACGAGCAGTACTTC. Protein: CASSSLAGGRYEQYF.

The chain uses TRBV6-5 and TRBJ1-2; TRBD1 aligns across 7 bases. V shed 4 bases, J shed 7 bases, and the junction held 12 bases outside the gene matches. CDR1 and CDR2 (germline): MNHEY, SVGAGI. The CDR3 is made up of 15 amino acids. The DNA for the CDR3 is TGTGCCAGCAGTTCTCAAAGGACAGGCTGGGGTGGCTACACCTTC. Residues: CASSSQRTGWGGYTF.

This clone appeared once. One junction end disagrees with the germline gene, perhaps due to a read error. The rearrangement joins TRBV28 to TRBJ1-1, with TRBD1 identical over 7 bases. Per germline, CDR1 MDHEN and CDR2 SYDVKM. This CDR3 spans 16 amino acids. CDR3 residues: CASTLGLGQSSAEAFF. The CDR3 DNA follows: TGTGCCAGCACTTTAGGGTTGGGACAGTCCAGCGCTGAAGCTTTCTTT.

The V gene is TRBV10-1, the J gene TRBJ2-7, with a weak D call TRBD2 (5 bases). CDR1 is WNHNN, CDR2 SYGVQD, per germline (reference sequence). The V end was cut by 6 bases, the J end by 6 bases, with 12 bases between. The CDR3 spans 12 residues. The CDR3 DNA reads TGCGCCAGCAGGTCGGACGGAGGCGAGCAGTACTTC. Encoded protein: CASRSDGGEQYF.

The V and J genes are TRBV3-1 (or the pseudogene TRBV3-2) and TRBJ1-2; unclear D gene. The ends were cut back, 3 bases at V and 3 bases at J, with 11 bases in the middle. This CDR3 has 14 amino acids. Germline V gives CDR1 LGHDT, CDR2 YNNKEL (reference sequence). For the CDR3, the DNA is TGTGCCAGCAGCCAGGGCGCAGTCTACTATGGCTACACCTTC. Amino acid sequence: CASSQGAVYYGYTF.

The rearrangement links TRBV5-1 to TRBJ2-7; 7 bases fit TRBD2. The CDR3 loop spans 15 amino acids. Germline V CDR1 and CDR2: SGHRS, YFSETQ. V was pared by 5 bases and J by 3 bases, with 11 bases of the junction left unmatched. The CDR3 DNA is TGCGCCAGCAGATATGGTGGAGGGGAGGGCTACGAGCAGTACTTC. Translation gives CASRYGGGEGYEQYF.

This rearrangement joins TRBV2 to TRBJ1-1; tentative D call: TRBD1 (5 bases). Trimming removed 7 bases at V and 1 base at J, with 16 bases between. Germline CDR1 SNHLY, CDR2 FYNNEI. CDR3 length equals 15 residues. CDR3 sequence reads: CASTPQFGGNTEAFF. CDR3 sequence (DNA): TGTGCCAGCACCCCTCAGTTCGGGGGGAACACTGAAGCTTTCTTT.

The V call is TRBV12-3 or TRBV12-4, the J call TRBJ1-6, with D unclear. The CDR3 sequence is 13 residues long. Trimming removed 1 base from V and 9 bases from J, with 7 bases in between. CDR3 residues: CASSLGSGSPLHF. Here the CDR3 DNA reads TGTGCCAGCAGTTTAGGCTCGGGTTCACCCCTCCACTTT.

This clone appeared a single time. This chain connects TRBV11-3 to TRBJ2-2; D is perhaps TRBD1 (6 bases). This CDR3 is built from 13 residues. Between the trimmed V and J ends, which lost 9 bases and 3 bases, there was a span of 11 bases. The germline CDR1 and CDR2 sequences are SGHNT and YENEEA. Here the CDR3 reads CASSGQYTGELFF. The CDR3 DNA reads as TGTGCCAGTTCCGGACAGTACACCGGGGAGCTGTTTTTT.

The genes are TRBV5-5 and TRBJ2-3; 7 bases map to TRBD2. Germline CDR1 is SGHKS and CDR2 is YYEKEE (reference sequence). The CDR3 spans 13 residues. The J segment lost 4 bases and the V segment lost 6 bases, leaving 5 bases of the junction unmatched. The chain's CDR3 is CASNELAPDTQYF. The CDR3 nucleotides are TGTGCCAGCAACGAACTAGCGCCAGATACGCAGTATTTT.

The chain carries TRBV6-5 and TRBJ2-7; 14 bases map to TRBD2. Germline V gene lookup returns CDR1 MNHEY and CDR2 SVGAGI. The junction had 2 bases not matched to a gene; V was cut back by 6 bases and J by 1 base. CDR3 length: 15 amino acids. The CDR3 bases are TGTGCCAGCAGCCGGACTAGCGGGGGGTCCTACGAGCAGTACTTC. Protein product: CASSRTSGGSYEQYF.

The chain employs TRBV28 and TRBJ1-2; TRBD1 might be the D (5 bases). Per the germline V gene, CDR1 is MDHEN and CDR2 is SYDVKM. This CDR3 contains 13 residues. V was trimmed by 3 bases and J by 8 bases, leaving 13 bases between them. CDR3 in DNA: TGTGCCAGCAGTTTGGCAGGGTACAAGGGCTACACCTTC. The encoded protein is CASSLAGYKGYTF.

The V gene is TRBV6-5, the J gene TRBJ1-1, with 10 bases fitting TRBD1. The germline gives CDR1 MNHEY, CDR2 SVGAGI. After removal of 8 bases from V and 11 bases from J, the junction contained 17 bases not matched to a gene. The CDR3 runs 15 residues. The CDR3 is CASHRAGTGVESAFF. For the CDR3, the DNA is TGTGCCAGCCACCGGGCCGGGACAGGGGTAGAATCGGCTTTCTTT.

V usage is TRBV5-6 and J usage is TRBJ2-3, with D possibly matching TRBD1 (5 bases). The germline gives CDR1 SGHDT, CDR2 YYEEEE. The V and J ends lost 4 bases and 2 bases respectively, with 17 bases between them. The CDR3 consists of 16 residues. Here the CDR3 DNA reads TGTGCCAGCAGCCAATTTCTTAGGGGAATCACAGATACGCAGTATTTT. This translates into CASSQFLRGITDTQYF.

This chain joins TRBV24-1 and TRBJ2-7, with 10 nucleotides matching TRBD1. The CDR3 spans 13 residues. V shed 9 bases and J 5 bases; nucleotides not matched to a gene: 6. Per the germline V gene, CDR1 is KGHDR and CDR2 is SFDVKD. DNA for the CDR3: TGTGCCACCTCAGGGACAGGGGAAGACGAGCAGTACTTC. It codes for CATSGTGEDEQYF.

This clone was seen just once. The V call is TRBV11-2, the J call TRBJ2-7; 9 positions agree with TRBD2. V was pared by 1 base and J by 4 bases, with 5 bases of the junction left unmatched. Germline-derived CDR1 and CDR2 are SGHAT and FQNNGV. CDR3 size: 15 residues. CDR3 coding DNA: TGTGCCAGCAGCTTAGGTAGCGGGGGCTTTTACGAGCAGTACTTC. It specifies CASSLGSGGFYEQYF.

The chain combines TRBV7-9 with TRBJ1-2; D perhaps matches TRBD1 (6 bases). Trimming pared 10 bases from V and 4 bases from J, leaving 19 bases between. Germline V CDR1 and CDR2: SEHNR, FQNEAQ (reference sequence). The CDR3 runs to 14 residues. CDR3 protein: CATSELQGIYGYTF. The CDR3 DNA is TGTGCCACGTCCGAACTCCAGGGGATCTATGGCTACACCTTC.

The chain is built from TRBV11-2 and TRBJ2-1, with a tentative D call TRBD2 (6 bases). In germline, CDR1 is SGHAT, CDR2 FQNNGV. The CDR3 is 15 residues long. Trimming cost V 4 bases and J 9 bases, with 19 bases left between them. CDR3 sequence reads: CASSSQLGTGVEQFF. In DNA form, the CDR3 reads TGTGCCAGCAGCTCACAACTGGGGACTGGGGTTGAGCAGTTCTTC.

V and J are TRBV6-1 and TRBJ1-1; 10 bases align to TRBD1. The V and J ends lost 4 bases and 3 bases, in that order; junction bases with no gene match: 8. The CDR3 extends over 16 amino acids. Per the germline V gene, CDR1 is MNHNS and CDR2 is SASEGT. CDR3: CASSAGTGVKYTEAFF. The CDR3 region has the DNA TGTGCCAGCAGTGCCGGGACAGGGGTTAAGTACACTGAAGCTTTCTTT.

The rearrangement links TRBV19 to TRBJ1-5; D gene uncertain. This CDR3 comprises 14 residues. Trimming removed 5 bases at V and 6 bases at J, with 14 bases between. Germline lookup yields CDR1 LNHDA and CDR2 SQIVND (reference sequence). CDR3 nucleotides: TGTGCCAGTAGTCTGACCCGACGCGGTCAGCCCCAGCATTTT. This sequence encodes CASSLTRRGQPQHF. Full variable domain (remainder filled in from reference TRBV19 and TRBJ1-5): DGGITQSPKYLFRKEGQNVTLSCEQNLNHDAMYWYRQDPGQGLRLIYYSQIVNDFQKGDIAEGYSVSREKKESFPLTVTSAQKNPTAFYLCASSLTRRGQPQHFGDGTRLSIL.

V usage is TRBV29-1 and J usage is TRBJ1-5; D remains ambiguous. V dropped 5 bases and J dropped 0 bases, with 8 bases sitting between them. CDR3 size: 13 residues. Germline lookup yields CDR1 SQVTM and CDR2 ANQGSEA. CDR3 DNA: TGCAGCGTTCTAGACGGTAGCAATCAGCCCCAGCATTTT. This codes for CSVLDGSNQPQHF.

CDR3 bases: TGCGCCAGCAGTCGCCGTTTAGAATTAGCCAAAAACATTCAGTACTTC. As protein: CASSRRLELAKNIQYF. J is TRBJ2-4 and V is TRBV23-1; no definite D call. Being an ORF, TRBV23-1 has a function that is uncertain. This CDR3 is built from 16 residues. Trimming took 4 bases from V and 0 from J, leaving 13 bases between them.

A few counts support this clone. The rearrangement links TRBV30 to TRBJ1-5, with D perhaps TRBD1 (5 bases). The CDR3 extends over 16 amino acids. Germline CDR1 and CDR2: GTSNPN and SVGIG (reference sequence). V gave up 2 bases and J gave up 7 bases, with 21 bases separating them. CDR3 coding DNA: TGTGCCTGGAGTCCTAACCGGACATCGATTAGGCAGCCCCAGCATTTT. It yields the protein CAWSPNRTSIRQPQHF.

This chain links TRBV12-5 with TRBJ2-2, with 8 bases that match TRBD1. Germline CDR1 and CDR2: LGHNT and FRNRAP. V trimming: 6 bases; J trimming: 3 bases; junction bases outside the gene matches: 3. This CDR3 comprises 14 residues. The CDR3 DNA sequence: TGTGCTAGTGGGAGACAGGGGTACACCGGGGAGCTGTTTTTT. Translation: CASGRQGYTGELFF.

The chain combines TRBV5-1 with TRBJ2-7; 10 nucleotides line up with TRBD1. Trimming took 4 bases from V and 7 from J; bases not matched to a gene: 14. This CDR3 spans 16 amino acids. In germline, CDR1 is SGHRS, CDR2 YFSETQ. Here the CDR3 DNA reads TGCGCCAGCAGCCCGGGGACAGGGGCCCGACGAGAAGAGCAGTACTTC. It translates to CASSPGTGARREEQYF.

The V and J genes are TRBV6-5 and TRBJ1-5; D is uncertain. The CDR3 runs 15 residues. Germline V gene sequence: CDR1 MNHEY, CDR2 SVGAGI. The ends were cut back, 0 bases at V and 9 bases at J, with 15 bases in the middle. For the CDR3, the DNA is TGTGCCAGCAGTTACTCGAGAGGGTCCATTTGGCCCCAGCATTTT. This sequence encodes CASSYSRGSIWPQHF.

CDR3 protein: CASSAGQSYGYTF. In DNA, the CDR3 is TGTGCCAGCAGCGCAGGACAGTCCTATGGCTACACCTTC. V usage is TRBV9 and J usage is TRBJ1-2; possibly TRBD1 for D (6 bases). The CDR3 covers 13 residues. Germline V lookup: CDR1 SGDLS, CDR2 YYNGEE. Trimming cost V 3 bases and J 4 bases, with 10 bases left between them.

Remarks on this clone: Other DNA sequences in the same sample also yield this CDR3. This chain connects TRBV5-1 to TRBJ2-6; maybe TRBD1 (6 bases). V was clipped by 2 bases and J by 2 bases, with 8 bases between them. The CDR3 spans 15 residues. Germline V gene data show CDR1 as SGHRS and CDR2 as YFSETQ. CDR3 nucleotide sequence: TGCGCCAGCAGCTTAGAGGGGGCTGGGGCCAACGTCCTGACTTTC. The encoded protein is CASSLEGAGANVLTF.

The chain uses TRBV3-1 (or the pseudogene TRBV3-2) and TRBJ2-5, with TRBD2 matching over 8 bases. Germline lookup yields CDR1 LGHDT and CDR2 YNNKEL (reference sequence). V was clipped by 3 bases and J by 5 bases; unmatched bases: 17. The CDR3 runs 18 residues. The chain's CDR3 is CASSHKRGRGGREETQYF. The CDR3 coding sequence is TGTGCCAGCAGCCACAAGAGAGGCCGGGGGGGCCGGGAGGAGACCCAGTACTTC.